Here is one T cell receptor (beta chain) with its context. The antigen this receptor binds is unknown. Sequencing took place on an Illumina HiSeq 2000. TCR beta cDNA libraries were made by 5'RACE template switching that added a universal primer site and unique molecular identifiers. cDNA synthesis was primed from the TCR beta constant segment, followed by two successive PCR amplification steps. Per the authors' processing: Reads were demultiplexed and grouped by UMI with MIGEC, and clonotypes were assembled and quantified with MiTCR. To remove erroneous sequences, TCR cDNA sequences were retained only when supported by two or more reads. Downstream repertoire analysis used the tcR package, and clonotypes were matched across fractions by CDR3 nucleotide sequence plus V segment. VDJmatch was used to annotate antigen specificity against VDJdb, with one amino acid substitution allowed in CDR3. Once TCRdb had reprocessed the reads, it stored one entry per CDR3 protein sequence and supplied no DNA. V and J calls and clone size were set by TCRdb, not the authors. The sample's clone listing holds roughly 390,000 distinct CDR3 sequences. Of the sample, about 10% falls within the top ten clones.

HCMV-specific IgG was detected in serum with a commercial ELISA kit to determine HCMV serostatus. Ficoll density gradient centrifugation was used to isolate peripheral blood mononuclear cells from blood. This sample was taken from a study of T cells expressing NK-cell markers (dated by TCRdb to 2018 to 2021). In terms of the full investigation: TCR beta-chain repertoires were profiled in sorted CD3+CD56+NKG2C+, CD3+CD56+NKG2C- and CD3+CD56-NKG2C+ T-cell subsets from seven or eight donors. Most of the eight sequenced donors were HCMV-seropositive and one was HCMV-seronegative. All eight donors whose samples were sequenced were randomly selected healthy volunteers, three of them men and five women. Illumina HiSeq 2000/2500, MiSeq or NextSeq was used to sequence libraries as 2 x 150 bp reads.

Findings and caveats that apply to the study as a whole: In several donors, the dominant CD3+CD56+NKG2C+ clonotypes were found to rank among the top 10 CD8+ clonotypes and to make up about 1.0-7.5% of CD8+ T cells. Whether the expanded NKG2C-expressing T cell clones were specific for HCMV antigens was left unclear. Those dominant clonotypes were again the most abundant among CD3+CD56-NKG2C+ cells in a few donors, at about 28.3-65%.

CDR1 and CDR2 (MGHDK, SYGVNS) derive from the germline V gene. There are 18 amino acids in the CDR3, from cysteine to phenylalanine inclusive. DNA for this receptor is not on file. Sequencing was carried out using blood T cells: a sorted CD56 or NKG2C T cell subset, CD4+ or CD8+ T cells, or bulk PBMC T cells (not recorded which). This TCR was recovered from a woman aged 50 to 60 in good health. Donor details come from another sample of the same person, matched by shared clones. The chain uses TRBV25-1 and TRBJ1-4. The CDR3 in this case is CASSEYKRGSGRDEKLFF.